This passage covers 19 T cell receptor beta chains from one sample sequenced in a study of metastatic and nonmetastatic thyroid tumors (TCRdb year 2020). Before undergoing thyroid surgery, none of the patients had been given any kind of treatment. Libraries were built with PCR. The sequencing machine was an Illumina HiSeq 4000. TCRdb reran the public reads through fastp at Q25 and MiXCR, keeping productive beta chains. This sample lists 23,000 or so clones; around 20% were detected once. The ten largest clones capture approximately 25% of the sample. Input material: blood. The receptors stem from a male donor with papillary thyroid cancer or a benign thyroid nodule (not recorded which). Some clones in this sample may be carry-over from other donors' samples.

This chain joins TRBV4-1 and TRBJ1-2; 7 bases are shared with TRBD1. Germline CDR1 MGHRA, CDR2 YSYEKL. V lost 1 base and J lost 7; bases outside the gene matches: 6. This CDR3 is built from 14 residues. As DNA, the CDR3 is TGCGCCAGCAGCCAAGTCCAGGGGGAGGGTGGCTACACCTTC. Its protein product is CASSQVQGEGGYTF.

This clone is classed as medium-sized. The chain carries TRBV30 and TRBJ1-2; no firm D call. CDR1 GTSNPN and CDR2 SVGIG come from the germline V gene (reference sequence). The V end was cut by 3 bases, the J end by 8 bases, with 10 bases between. The CDR3 totals 11 residues. The CDR3 loop reads CAWSWEGGYTF. The CDR3 bases are TGTGCCTGGAGCTGGGAGGGAGGCTACACCTTC.

Many counts were recorded for this clone. V is TRBV12-3 or TRBV12-4 and J is TRBJ2-1, with 11 bases matching TRBD2. The CDR3 is 18 residues long. V lost 6 bases to trimming and J lost 2 bases; unmatched junction nucleotides: 12. The CDR3 nucleotides are TGTGCCAGCAGACCTAAATTGCTAGCGGGGGGTCCCTACAATGAGCAGTTCTTC. As protein: CASRPKLLAGGPYNEQFF.

By share, this clone counts as medium-sized. V is TRBV20-1 and J is TRBJ1-1, with 7 bases identical to TRBD1. The V gene's germline CDR1 is DFQATT and CDR2 SNEGSKA (reference sequence). The CDR3 consists of 14 residues. Trimming removed 1 base from V and 0 bases from J; junction bases left unmatched: 2. The CDR3 DNA reads TGCAGTGCTAGAGTCGGGACAGTGAACACTGAAGCTTTCTTT. Translation gives CSARVGTVNTEAFF.

This clone was counted ten times or more. V gene TRBV25-1 combines with J gene TRBJ1-5; 9 bases agree with TRBD1. The junction had 5 bases not matched to a gene; V was cut back by 4 bases and J by 4 bases. The CDR3 has 15 residues. From germline, CDR1 is MGHDK and CDR2 SYGVNS. This CDR3 reads CASSAGTGWNQPQHF. The CDR3 DNA follows: TGTGCCAGCAGTGCAGGGACAGGGTGGAATCAGCCCCAGCATTTT.

This clone was observed a few times. V and J are TRBV27 and TRBJ2-5; 7 bases map to TRBD2. This CDR3 comprises 15 residues. Germline trimming cut 6 bases from V and 5 bases from J; bases unmatched to any gene: 12. CDR1 is MNHEY and CDR2 is SMNVEV in the germline V gene (reference sequence). DNA of the CDR3: TGTGCCAGCAGGGGGGGGACTCACCAAGGGGAGACCCAGTACTTC. Its protein product is CASRGGTHQGETQYF.

At least ten counts were recorded for this clone. Other nucleotide sequences from this sample produce the same CDR3. V usage is TRBV29-1 and J usage is TRBJ2-5, with 7 positions matching TRBD1. Germline V lookup: CDR1 SQVTM, CDR2 ANQGSEA. The CDR3 has 13 amino acids. V dropped 6 bases and J dropped 5; count of bases not matched to a gene: 9. Here the CDR3 DNA reads TGCAGCGTCGCGACAGGGACCGGGGAGACCCAGTACTTC. Translation gives CSVATGTGETQYF.

For this clone: Compared with germline, one end of the junction differs, possibly owing to a read error. The CDR3 DNA is TGTGCCAACAGTAGGCGGGAGCGCCTCAGCTCCTACAATGAGCAGTTCTTC. This gives the protein CANSRRERLSSYNEQFF. The V and J genes are TRBV6-2 or TRBV6-3 and TRBJ2-1; 7 nucleotides line up with TRBD2. The CDR3 loop spans 17 amino acids. Looked up from germline, CDR1 is MNHEY and CDR2 is SVGEGT.

The table lists this clone with a few counts. This chain joins TRBV27 and TRBJ2-7, with TRBD1 matching over 8 bases. Trimming cost V 5 bases and J 2 bases; bases outside gene matches: 5. Germline loops: CDR1 MNHEY, CDR2 SMNVEV (reference sequence). CDR3 length: 14 residues. CDR3 amino acids: CASSPWTGPYEQYF. In DNA, the CDR3 is TGTGCCAGCAGTCCTTGGACAGGGCCCTACGAGCAGTACTTC.

This clone was recorded many times. A much larger clone lies one base from this, so it may be a read error. Other DNA sequences in the sample encode the same CDR3. V and J are TRBV6-1 and TRBJ2-3, with a tentative D call TRBD2 (6 bases). The CDR3 extends over 13 amino acids. Looked up from germline, CDR1 is MNHNS and CDR2 is SASEGT. CDR3: CASRRGSTDTQYF. The CDR3 nucleotides are TGTGCTAGCAGGCGGGGAAGCACAGATACGCAGTATTTT.

This clone came up many times. J is TRBJ2-7 and V is TRBV29-1, with a tentative D call TRBD2 (6 bases). V was cut by 5 bases and J by 2 bases, with 13 bases left in between. Per the germline V gene, CDR1 is SQVTM and CDR2 is ANQGSEA. This CDR3 has 13 residues. This CDR3 reads CSVSSGPAYEQYF. CDR3 DNA: TGCAGCGTTTCGAGCGGGCCCGCCTACGAGCAGTACTTC.

This clone was observed many times. The chain carries TRBV5-4 and TRBJ2-3; a weak D match, TRBD1 (5 bases). CDR1 is SGHNT, CDR2 YYREEE, per germline (reference sequence). V gave up 4 bases and J gave up 3 bases, with 18 bases separating them. This CDR3 region has 16 residues. The DNA for the CDR3 is TGTGCCAGCAGCGTGTGGGCCGAAACAGGTACAGATACGCAGTATTTT. Translated: CASSVWAETGTDTQYF. Full variable domain (missing parts from reference TRBV5-4 and TRBJ2-3): ETGVTQSPTHLIKTRGQQVTLRCSSQSGHNTVSWYQQALGQGPQFIFQYYREEENGRGNFPPRFSGLQFPNYSSELNVNALELDDSALYLCASSVWAETGTDTQYFGPGTRLTVL.

This clone was observed at least ten times. The chain employs TRBV7-9 and TRBJ2-3; 7 positions agree with TRBD1. This CDR3 region has 13 residues. V dropped 5 bases and J dropped 3; count of bases not matched to a gene: 2. Germline lookup yields CDR1 SEHNR and CDR2 FQNEAQ (reference sequence). DNA of the CDR3: TGTGCCAGCAGCCAGGGGGTGACAGATACGCAGTATTTT. Residues: CASSQGVTDTQYF. Combining the CDR3 with reference TRBV7-9 and TRBJ2-3 gives the whole variable domain DTGVSQNPRHKITKRGQNVTFRCDPISEHNRLYWYRQTLGQGPEFLTYFQNEAQLEKSRLLSDRFSAERPKGSFSTLEIQRTEQGDSAMYLCASSQGVTDTQYFGPGTRLTVL.

This clone was detected many times. The rearrangement joins TRBV6-4 to TRBJ2-3, with 14 bases aligning to TRBD2. V shed 4 bases, J shed 1 base, and the junction held 4 bases outside the gene matches. Germline loops: CDR1 MRHNA, CDR2 SNTAGT. The CDR3 consists of 17 residues. DNA for the CDR3: TGTGCCAGCAGTGCCGGGACTAGCGGGAGCGGCACAGATACGCAGTATTTT. Amino acids: CASSAGTSGSGTDTQYF.

Ten or more counts support this clone. The chain has TRBV4-3 and TRBJ2-3; 10 nucleotides match TRBD2. J lost 1 base, V lost 3 bases, and 10 bases had no gene match. This CDR3 comprises 18 residues. CDR1 and CDR2 from the germline V gene are LGHNA and YSLEER. The CDR3 sequence is CASSQDLTGTSGTDTQYF. CDR3 in DNA: TGCGCCAGCAGCCAGGACCTAACCGGGACTAGCGGCACAGATACGCAGTATTTT.

As to this clone: A read error may be the cause here, since a much bigger clone is one base away. The chain combines TRBV6-2 or TRBV6-3 with TRBJ2-7; D is uncertain. Germline V gives CDR1 MNHEY, CDR2 SVGEGT. The length of the CDR3 is 11 residues. The CDR3 spells CASSYSYEHYF. The CDR3 nucleotides are TGTGCCAGCAGTTACTCCTACGAGCATTACTTC.

This clone was detected many times. This chain uses TRBV7-9 with TRBJ2-1, with TRBD1 as a possible D gene (7 bases). The germline CDR1 and CDR2 sequences are SEHNR and FQNEAQ (reference sequence). Trimming left V 6 bases short and J 7 bases short, with 25 bases between. The CDR3 covers 17 residues. CDR3 amino acids: CASRAPRGTDKKNEQFF. As DNA, the CDR3 is TGTGCCAGCAGAGCCCCCCGCGGGACAGACAAAAAGAATGAGCAGTTCTTC.

Concerning this clone itself: It may be a read error: a sequence one base away is much more abundant. This specimen includes other DNA sequences encoding the same CDR3. The chain recombines TRBV28 with TRBJ1-2; D is perhaps TRBD1 (6 bases). The V end was cut by 7 bases, the J end by 2 bases, with 17 bases between. CDR1 is MDHEN and CDR2 is SYDVKM in the germline V gene. The CDR3 totals 15 residues. The CDR3 reads CASTRGTTMNYGYTF. In nucleotides, the CDR3 is TGTGCCAGCACTCGAGGGACAACGATGAACTATGGCTACACCTTC.

This clone appeared many times. V gene TRBV15 combines with J gene TRBJ2-7; 7 bases map to TRBD1. Per the germline V gene, CDR1 is LNHNV and CDR2 is YYDKDF (reference sequence). The CDR3 has 13 amino acids. Trimming cost V 9 bases and J 0 bases; bases outside gene matches: 5. DNA of the CDR3: TGTGCCACTGGGACAGTTTACTCCTACGAGCAGTACTTC. This sequence encodes CATGTVYSYEQYF.